These T cell receptor beta chains were read from a single sample in a study of blood T cell repertoires in COVID-19. Only in-frame clones appear in the TCRdb table, and some are missing; sequencing was by immunoSEQ multiplex PCR. The table lists around 270,000 clones, around nine tenths of them singletons. Material for sequencing was peripheral blood. All receptors come from a man in his forties or fifties who had recovered from COVID-19. Each CDR3 is given with its conserved first and last residue. A D gene is named only where the DNA matches it firmly. Size is omitted from some rows. Given values are once, few, many or a class for expanded clones.

j_gene: TRBJ2-5; d_gene: TRBD2; v_gene: TRBV5-1; abundance: -; CDR3nt: TGCGCCAGCAGCCCCGGGGGAGGGGTCCAAGAGACCCAGTACTTC; CDR3aa: CASSPGGGVQETQYF
j_gene: TRBJ2-3; d_gene: TRBD2; v_gene: TRBV9; abundance: -; CDR3nt: TGTGCCAGCACGGCGGGGGGCCGCACAGATACGCAGTATTTT; CDR3aa: CASTAGGRTDTQYF
j_gene: TRBJ2-5; d_gene: TRBD2; v_gene: TRBV4-3; abundance: -; CDR3nt: TGCGCCAGCAGCCAAGAGATAGCGGGGGGGCCCGCCCAAGAGACCCAGTACTTC; CDR3aa: CASSQEIAGGPAQETQYF
j_gene: TRBJ1-1; d_gene: -; v_gene: TRBV12-3/TRBV12-4; abundance: -; CDR3nt: TGTGCCAGCAGTTTTACATACACTGAAGCTTTCTTT; CDR3aa: CASSFTYTEAFF
j_gene: TRBJ2-7; d_gene: -; v_gene: TRBV15; abundance: -; CDR3nt: TGTGCCACCAGCAGATCCCGTGGACAGATGACGAAGGGCTACGAGCAGTACTTC; CDR3aa: CATSRSRGQMTKGYEQYF
j_gene: TRBJ2-2; d_gene: TRBD2; v_gene: TRBV11-2; abundance: -; CDR3nt: TGTGCCAGCAGCCCGCGCGGCGCGGGAGGGCCCACGGGGGGGGAGCTGTTTTTT; CDR3aa: CASSPRGAGGPTGGELFF
j_gene: TRBJ2-3; d_gene: -; v_gene: TRBV19; abundance: -; CDR3nt: TGTGCCAGTAGTATAGACGGGACTAGCACAGATACGCAGTATTTT; CDR3aa: CASSIDGTSTDTQYF
j_gene: TRBJ2-1; d_gene: -; v_gene: TRBV19; abundance: -; CDR3nt: TGTGCCAGTAGTATAGGGGGCGGGACTCATTACAATGAGCAGTTCTTC; CDR3aa: CASSIGGGTHYNEQFF
j_gene: TRBJ2-7; d_gene: -; v_gene: TRBV7-2; abundance: -; CDR3nt: TGTGCCAGCAGCTCACGGGCGGACTATCTATCCTACGAGCAGTACTTC; CDR3aa: CASSSRADYLSYEQYF
j_gene: TRBJ1-5; d_gene: -; v_gene: TRBV10-3; abundance: -; CDR3nt: TGTGCCACCGAGGAGGGGAGCAATCAGCCCCAGCATTTT; CDR3aa: CATEEGSNQPQHF
j_gene: TRBJ1-1; d_gene: -; v_gene: TRBV7-8; abundance: -; CDR3nt: TGTGCCAGCAGCTTAGGAGGGGGGAGGGGTTTCTTT; CDR3aa: CASSLGGGRGFF
j_gene: TRBJ2-5; d_gene: TRBD1; v_gene: TRBV28; abundance: once; CDR3nt: TGCGCTGTAAGGGGACAGCCGCAAGAGACCCAGTACTTC; CDR3aa: CAVRGQPQETQYF
j_gene: TRBJ1-1; d_gene: -; v_gene: TRBV9; abundance: -; CDR3nt: TGTGCCAGCAGCGTAGATCCCCGCCCGGGGAGCACTGAAGCTTTCTTT; CDR3aa: CASSVDPRPGSTEAFF
j_gene: TRBJ2-7; d_gene: -; v_gene: TRBV27; abundance: few; CDR3nt: TGTGCCAGCAGTTTGACAGCCCCGAACTTCTACGAGCAGTACTTC; CDR3aa: CASSLTAPNFYEQYF
j_gene: TRBJ2-1; d_gene: -; v_gene: TRBV3-1/TRBV3-2; abundance: -; CDR3nt: TGTGCCAGCAGCCAAGGCCCCAGGGGTCGCAATGAGCAGTTCTTC; CDR3aa: CASSQGPRGRNEQFF
j_gene: TRBJ2-7; d_gene: -; v_gene: TRBV28; abundance: -; CDR3nt: TGTGCCAGCAGTGCCCACTTCTACGAGCAGTACTTC; CDR3aa: CASSAHFYEQYF
j_gene: TRBJ1-5; d_gene: TRBD1; v_gene: TRBV20-1; abundance: -; CDR3nt: TGCAGTGCTAGTCAAATCGAACAGGGGGAACAGCCCCAGCATTTT; CDR3aa: CSASQIEQGEQPQHF
j_gene: TRBJ2-5; d_gene: TRBD2; v_gene: TRBV5-6; abundance: -; CDR3nt: TGTGCCAGCAGCTTTCTACTAGCGGGTGTCGAGACCCAGTACTTC; CDR3aa: CASSFLLAGVETQYF
j_gene: TRBJ2-6; d_gene: -; v_gene: TRBV9; abundance: -; CDR3nt: TGTGCCAGCAGCCCCCGACAGTTTTCTGGGGCCAACGTCCTGACTTTC; CDR3aa: CASSPRQFSGANVLTF
j_gene: TRBJ1-4; d_gene: -; v_gene: TRBV28; abundance: -; CDR3nt: TGTGCCAGCAGAGAGGGGGGGGCCGGAGGAAAACTGTTTTTT; CDR3aa: CASREGGAGGKLFF
j_gene: TRBJ1-2; d_gene: -; v_gene: TRBV19; abundance: -; CDR3nt: TGTGCCAGTAGTATCGAGGCCCCGGGAGGCGGCTACACCTTC; CDR3aa: CASSIEAPGGGYTF
j_gene: TRBJ2-2; d_gene: TRBD2; v_gene: TRBV4-1; abundance: -; CDR3nt: TGCGCCAGCAGCCAAGGTATTGGAGCGGGAGTTTTAGGGGAGCTGTTTTTT; CDR3aa: CASSQGIGAGVLGELFF
j_gene: TRBJ1-3; d_gene: -; v_gene: TRBV19; abundance: few; CDR3nt: TGTGCCAGTAGTATGCAAGACCGACTCTCTGGAAACACCATATATTTT; CDR3aa: CASSMQDRLSGNTIYF
j_gene: TRBJ2-6; d_gene: TRBD1; v_gene: TRBV2; abundance: -; CDR3nt: TGTGCCAGCAGGCGGACAGGTCTGTCTGGGGCCAACGTCCTGACTTTC; CDR3aa: CASRRTGLSGANVLTF
j_gene: TRBJ2-5; d_gene: -; v_gene: TRBV10-3; abundance: -; CDR3nt: TGTGCCATCCAAGAGGCCCGAGGGGAGACCCAGTACTTC; CDR3aa: CAIQEARGETQYF
j_gene: TRBJ2-7; d_gene: TRBD2; v_gene: TRBV5-4; abundance: -; CDR3nt: TGTGCCAGCAGCCGGGCGGGGGGACTAGCGGGAGCATGGCAGTACTTC; CDR3aa: CASSRAGGLAGAWQYF
j_gene: TRBJ1-2; d_gene: -; v_gene: TRBV7-3; abundance: once; CDR3nt: TGTGCCAGCAGCTTAACCGGAGGCTCTGATGGCTACACCTTC; CDR3aa: CASSLTGGSDGYTF
j_gene: TRBJ1-1; d_gene: TRBD1; v_gene: TRBV30; abundance: once; CDR3nt: TGTGCCTGGAAGGGGGCCGCTGAAGCTTTCTTT; CDR3aa: CAWKGAAEAFF
j_gene: TRBJ2-3; d_gene: -; v_gene: TRBV19; abundance: -; CDR3nt: TGTGCCAGTAGTATCGGGAACACAGATACGCAGTATTTT; CDR3aa: CASSIGNTDTQYF
j_gene: TRBJ2-1; d_gene: TRBD1; v_gene: TRBV6-5; abundance: -; CDR3nt: TGTGCCAGCAGTAAACCAGGGGGCATGAATGAGCAGTTCTTC; CDR3aa: CASSKPGGMNEQFF
j_gene: TRBJ2-7; d_gene: TRBD1; v_gene: TRBV9; abundance: -; CDR3nt: TGTGCCAGCAGCGAGGGGGACAGGGTCTCCTACGAGCAGTACTTC; CDR3aa: CASSEGDRVSYEQYF
j_gene: TRBJ2-1; d_gene: TRBD2; v_gene: TRBV15; abundance: -; CDR3nt: TGTGCCACCAGCGGGAGCGGGAGCTTGCACAATGAGCAGTTCTTC; CDR3aa: CATSGSGSLHNEQFF
j_gene: TRBJ2-3; d_gene: TRBD2; v_gene: TRBV6-2/TRBV6-3; abundance: once; CDR3nt: TGTGCCAGCAGCGTCAGAAGGGCTAGCGGGGGGTTCACAGATACGCAGTATTTT; CDR3aa: CASSVRRASGGFTDTQYF
j_gene: TRBJ2-5; d_gene: -; v_gene: TRBV11-2; abundance: once; CDR3nt: TGTGCCAGCAGCTTAGCTGGCGTACGGGTTTGGTACTTC; CDR3aa: CASSLAGVRVWYF
j_gene: TRBJ2-3; d_gene: TRBD1; v_gene: TRBV11-2; abundance: -; CDR3nt: TGTGCCAGCAGCACAGCTTCTAAGGGACAGGGAAGGGATACGCAGTATTTT; CDR3aa: CASSTASKGQGRDTQYF
j_gene: TRBJ1-5; d_gene: TRBD1; v_gene: TRBV29-1; abundance: -; CDR3nt: TGCAGCGTTACCTATGACAGGGGGAGCAATCAGCCCCAGCATTTT; CDR3aa: CSVTYDRGSNQPQHF
j_gene: TRBJ2-5; d_gene: TRBD2; v_gene: TRBV2; abundance: -; CDR3nt: TGTGCCAGCAGCCCCACCTTGACTAGCAGGGAGACCCAGTACTTC; CDR3aa: CASSPTLTSRETQYF
j_gene: TRBJ2-7; d_gene: TRBD2; v_gene: TRBV3-1/TRBV3-2; abundance: -; CDR3nt: TGTGCCAGCAGCCCTTGGGCGGGGGTCTCCTACGAGCAGTACTTC; CDR3aa: CASSPWAGVSYEQYF
j_gene: TRBJ2-1; d_gene: -; v_gene: TRBV13; abundance: -; CDR3nt: TGTGCCAGCAGCCCTACACAGGGAGCCAGGATCTTC; CDR3aa: CASSPTQGARIF
j_gene: TRBJ2-1; d_gene: -; v_gene: TRBV5-1; abundance: -; CDR3nt: TGCGCCAGCAGCTTGGGGTCGACTAGGCGTCCAGGGGAGCAGTTCTTC; CDR3aa: CASSLGSTRRPGEQFF
j_gene: TRBJ1-6; d_gene: -; v_gene: TRBV10-2; abundance: once; CDR3nt: TGCGCCAGCAGTGAGCTGGACAACTCACCCCTCCACTTT; CDR3aa: CASSELDNSPLHF
j_gene: TRBJ1-6; d_gene: -; v_gene: TRBV7-6; abundance: few; CDR3nt: TGTGCCAGCAGCTTAGGAGGTTGGGATTCACCCCTCCACTTT; CDR3aa: CASSLGGWDSPLHF
j_gene: TRBJ1-2; d_gene: -; v_gene: TRBV11-3; abundance: -; CDR3nt: TGTGCCAGCAGCTTCGCCAGGCCATATGGCTACACCTTC; CDR3aa: CASSFARPYGYTF
j_gene: TRBJ1-1; d_gene: -; v_gene: TRBV5-1; abundance: -; CDR3nt: TGCGCCAGCAGCTTTCAGGGCCTGAACACTGAAGCTTTCTTT; CDR3aa: CASSFQGLNTEAFF
j_gene: TRBJ1-6; d_gene: TRBD1; v_gene: TRBV7-2; abundance: -; CDR3nt: TGTGCCAGCAGCTTAGGGACAGGATTTAATTCACCCCTCCACTTT; CDR3aa: CASSLGTGFNSPLHF
j_gene: TRBJ2-1; d_gene: TRBD2; v_gene: TRBV10-3; abundance: -; CDR3nt: TGTGCCATCAGTGAAGGGCGGGTAGCGGGACCCTACAATGAGCAGTTCTTC; CDR3aa: CAISEGRVAGPYNEQFF
j_gene: TRBJ1-1; d_gene: -; v_gene: TRBV11-1; abundance: once; CDR3nt: TGTGCCAGCAGCCCTACTACGGGCACTGAAGCTTTCTTT; CDR3aa: CASSPTTGTEAFF
j_gene: TRBJ2-1; d_gene: TRBD2; v_gene: TRBV9; abundance: -; CDR3nt: TGTGCCAGCAGCCTCATGACTAGCGGGAGGCTAAATGAGCAGTTCTTC; CDR3aa: CASSLMTSGRLNEQFF
j_gene: TRBJ2-5; d_gene: -; v_gene: TRBV6-2/TRBV6-3; abundance: -; CDR3nt: TGTGCCAGCAGTTCAATACTAGCTGCGCGGGAGACCCAGTACTTC; CDR3aa: CASSSILAARETQYF